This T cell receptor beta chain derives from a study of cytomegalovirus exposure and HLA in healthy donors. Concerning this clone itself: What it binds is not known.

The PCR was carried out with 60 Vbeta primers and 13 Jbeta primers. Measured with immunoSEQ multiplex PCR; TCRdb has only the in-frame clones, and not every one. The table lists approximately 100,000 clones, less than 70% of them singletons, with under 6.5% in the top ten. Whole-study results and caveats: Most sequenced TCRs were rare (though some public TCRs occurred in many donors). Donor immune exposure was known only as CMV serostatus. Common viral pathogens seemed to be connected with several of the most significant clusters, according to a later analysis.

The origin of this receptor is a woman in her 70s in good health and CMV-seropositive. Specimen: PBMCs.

DNA for the CDR3: TGTGCCAGCAGCTTAGGGACTAGCGGGGGTGATACGCAGTATTTT. It yields the protein CASSLGTSGGDTQYF. This chain connects TRBV7-6 to TRBJ2-3; 13 nucleotides agree with TRBD2. CDR1 is SGHVS, CDR2 FNYEAQ, per germline. The CDR3 covers 15 residues. V was pared by 1 base and J by 6 bases, with 1 base of the junction left unmatched. The complete variable domain, with remaining parts taken from reference TRBV7-6 and TRBJ2-3, reads GAGVSQSPRYKVTKRGQDVALRCDPISGHVSLYWYRQALGQGPEFLTYFNYEAQQDKSGLPNDRFSAERPEGSISTLTIQRTEQRDSAMYRCASSLGTSGGDTQYFGPGTRLTVL.